This TCR beta chain was documented in a study of blood T cell repertoires in COVID-19. Study details: T cells, B-cell-depleted T cells, or PBMCs supplied cDNA or gDNA.

Trimming cost V 1 base and J 8 bases; bases outside gene matches: 0. CDR3 length equals 13 residues. CDR1 and CDR2 (germline): SGHTA, FQGNSA. Source study methods: Estimated nucleated cell counts came from reference gene primer amplification. Profiling relied on immunoSEQ multiplex PCR, and the TCRdb table lists in-frame clones only, not all of them. V, J and clone size derive from that table, while D and trimming were established from the DNA sequence. This table holds 300,000 or so clones, approximately 89% found once. Source material: peripheral blood. The chain uses TRBV7-2 and TRBJ2-1, with 9 positions matching TRBD2. The receptor was isolated from a woman between 45 and 65 years old who had recovered from COVID-19. The chain's CDR3 is CASSLVAGDEQFF. The CDR3, as DNA: TGTGCCAGCAGCTTAGTAGCGGGGGATGAGCAGTTCTTC.